This T cell receptor (beta chain) was obtained from a study of CD8 T cells in ankylosing spondylitis. Findings of the study overall: Reactive arthritis synovial fluid and blood were previously reported to contain some motif variants. A motif in TCR beta, a set of several highly homologous variants, appeared characteristic of ankylosing spondylitis blood.

In this sample, this clonotype turned up a few times. Its antigen is currently unknown. MiXCR, run by TCRdb on the 5' RACE reads, gives a single entry per CDR3 protein. The sample records under 250,000 distinct CDR3 sequences, approximately 7.4% being singletons. The sequenced sample consisted of blood, either unsorted or a sorted T cell fraction (not recorded which). The receptor comes from a male donor with ankylosing spondylitis.

The CDR3 DNA sequence: TGTGCCAGCAGTGTAATAGTTACCGACAGATTCTTC. Translation gives CASSVIVTDRFF. The chain combines TRBV6-1 with TRBJ2-1; perhaps TRBD1 as D (5 bases). CDR3 length: 12 amino acids. Trimming left V 4 bases short and J 16 bases short, with 17 bases between. Germline CDR1 and CDR2: MNHNS and SASEGT.